These 6 T cell receptor beta chains came from one sample sequenced in a study of cytomegalovirus exposure and HLA in healthy donors (dated by TCRdb to 2016 to 2017). Preparation of the library involved the immunoSEQ multiplex PCR assay. For the multiplex PCR, a mixture combining 60 forward primers for TCR Vbeta segments and 13 reverse primers for TCR Jbeta segments was used. In TCRdb, the immuneACCESS table is reduced to in-frame sequences with V and J assigned. These tables do not hold every clone; where another copy was compared, an unresolved V gene accounts for under half, and the others remain unexplained. This sample holds about 45,000 clones; around 72% were observed only once. The biggest ten clones account for less than 3.5% of the sample. Sequenced material: PBMCs. The receptor source for this set is a woman in her thirties in good health and CMV-seronegative.

V usage is TRBV29-1 and J usage is TRBJ2-1; a possible D gene is TRBD2 (7 bases). CDR3 length: 14 amino acids. V was pared by 5 bases and J by 0 bases, with 11 bases between. Germline V gives CDR1 SQVTM, CDR2 ANQGSEA. The CDR3 region is CSVRGASSYNEQFF. CDR3 sequence (DNA): TGCAGCGTTCGGGGGGCGAGCTCCTACAATGAGCAGTTCTTC.

Remarks on this clone: Other DNA sequences of this sample code for an identical CDR3. This rearrangement joins TRBV5-1 to TRBJ1-4, with a weak D call TRBD1 (5 bases). The CDR3 contains 14 residues. V gave up 0 bases and J gave up 8 bases, with 11 bases separating them. Germline CDR1 and CDR2: SGHRS and YFSETQ. This CDR3 is CASSLGQGGEKLFF. The DNA of the CDR3 is TGCGCCAGCAGCTTGGGGCAGGGTGGAGAAAAACTGTTTTTT.

The chain is built from TRBV6-1 and TRBJ2-3, with D maybe TRBD2 (6 bases). The CDR3 has 14 residues. V lost 8 bases to trimming and J lost 6 bases, with 18 bases between them. Looked up from germline, CDR1 is MNHNS and CDR2 is SASEGT. CDR3 protein: CASGALGRADTQYF. Here the CDR3 DNA reads TGTGCCAGCGGGGCCCTCGGGAGAGCGGATACGCAGTATTTT.

This clone has a single count. The rearrangement joins TRBV25-1 to TRBJ2-3; D may be TRBD1 (5 bases). Per germline, CDR1 MGHDK and CDR2 SYGVNS. Trimming pared 4 bases from V and 0 bases from J, leaving 8 bases between. The CDR3 runs to 14 residues. CDR3 in amino acids: CASSGRASTDTQYF. CDR3 DNA: TGTGCCAGCAGTGGCAGGGCGAGCACAGATACGCAGTATTTT.

The chain couples TRBV7-6 to TRBJ2-7; the D is unclear. CDR1 SGHVS and CDR2 FNYEAQ come from the germline V gene. The CDR3 totals 13 residues. V was shortened by 4 bases and J by 2 bases, with 9 bases between the two germline ends. The CDR3 DNA sequence: TGTGCCAGCAGCTCCTATCAAACCTACGAGCAGTACTTC. This encodes CASSSYQTYEQYF.

The gene calls are TRBV18 and TRBJ2-3, with a tentative D call TRBD1 (5 bases). The CDR3 totals 14 residues. V lost 5 bases, J lost 4 bases, and 13 bases lay in between. Germline V gives CDR1 KGHSH, CDR2 LQKENI. CDR3 sequence reads: CASSSRVSSDTQYF. In DNA form, the CDR3 reads TGTGCCAGCTCATCCAGGGTTTCATCAGATACGCAGTATTTT.